A single sample gave rise to the 6 T cell receptor beta chains below, sequenced in a study of T cell responses to AZD1222 COVID-19 vaccine. Repertoires were generated with immunoSEQ multiplex PCR, while TCRdb's copy carries only in-frame clones and drops some. The data contain 120,000 or so clones, 80% to 90% of them singletons. The specimen was peripheral blood, collected on day 0 of AZD1222 vaccination. The source is an adult in good health.

This chain links TRBV2 with TRBJ2-5; unclear D gene. The CDR3 covers 12 residues. The germline V gene encodes CDR1 SNHLY and CDR2 FYNNEI. V was cut by 6 bases and J by 2 bases, with 7 bases left in between. The CDR3 here is CASSPMQETQYF. The CDR3 nucleotides read TGTGCCAGCAGCCCAATGCAAGAGACCCAGTACTTC.

This rearrangement joins TRBV7-2 to TRBJ1-2; D unresolved. In germline, CDR1 is SGHTA, CDR2 FQGNSA. Trimming pared 5 bases from V and 2 bases from J, leaving 18 bases between. This CDR3 contains 16 residues. The CDR3 DNA follows: TGTGCCAGCAGCACCGATATCGCCACGGGAAACTATGGCTACACCTTC. Its translation is CASSTDIATGNYGYTF.

The chain has TRBV15 and TRBJ1-5; D is ambiguous. Per the germline V gene, CDR1 is LNHNV and CDR2 is YYDKDF (reference sequence). The CDR3 length is 17 residues. V lost 0 bases to trimming and J lost 2 bases, with 14 bases between them. CDR3 in amino acids: CATSRDISAGGNQPQHF. Written as DNA, the CDR3 is TGTGCCACCAGCAGAGACATTTCTGCCGGGGGCAATCAGCCCCAGCATTTT.

The gene calls are TRBV5-1 and TRBJ2-1; D uncertain. Trimming left V 1 base short and J 9 bases short, with 14 bases between. The germline CDR1 and CDR2 sequences are SGHRS and YFSETQ. CDR3 length: 14 amino acids. CDR3 loop: CASSLSSAKSEQFF. Written as DNA, the CDR3 is TGCGCCAGCAGCTTGAGTTCCGCGAAGAGTGAGCAGTTCTTC. Variable domain in full (rest from reference TRBV5-1 and TRBJ2-1): KAGVTQTPRYLIKTRGQQVTLSCSPISGHRSVSWYQQTPGQGLQFLFEYFSETQRNKGNFPGRFSGRQFSNSRSEMNVSTLELGDSALYLCASSLSSAKSEQFFGPGTRLTVL.

A single count supports this clone. The chain uses TRBV14 and TRBJ1-2; D is ambiguous. Looked up from germline, CDR1 is SGHDN and CDR2 is FVKESK. This CDR3 spans 13 amino acids. Trimming left V 1 base short and J 1 base short, with 4 bases between. DNA of the CDR3: TGTGCCAGCAGCCAAGGTGTTAACTATGGCTACACCTTC. This sequence encodes CASSQGVNYGYTF.

J is TRBJ2-7 and V is TRBV5-1; TRBD2 matches at 7 bases. This CDR3 comprises 15 residues. Germline CDR1 and CDR2: SGHRS and YFSETQ. V lost 0 bases to trimming and J lost 4 bases; unmatched junction nucleotides: 7. CDR3 coding DNA: TGCGCCAGCAGCTTGGGAAGCGGGATAGTGTACGAGCAGTACTTC. It is translated as CASSLGSGIVYEQYF.